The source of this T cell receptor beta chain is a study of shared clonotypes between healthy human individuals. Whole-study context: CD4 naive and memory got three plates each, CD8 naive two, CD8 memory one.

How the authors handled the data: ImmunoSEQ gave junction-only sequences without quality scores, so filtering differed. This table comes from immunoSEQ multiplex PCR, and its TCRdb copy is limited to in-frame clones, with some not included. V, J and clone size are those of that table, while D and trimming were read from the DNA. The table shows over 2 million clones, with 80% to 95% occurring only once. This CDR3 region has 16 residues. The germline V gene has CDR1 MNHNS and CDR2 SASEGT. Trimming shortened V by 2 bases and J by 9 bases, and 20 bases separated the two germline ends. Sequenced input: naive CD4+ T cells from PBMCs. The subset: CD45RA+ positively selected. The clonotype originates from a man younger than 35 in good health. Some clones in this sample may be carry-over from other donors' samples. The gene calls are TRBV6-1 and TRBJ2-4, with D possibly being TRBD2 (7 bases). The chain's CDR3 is CASSEIVRGAQSIQYF. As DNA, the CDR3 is TGTGCCAGCAGTGAAATCGTACGGGGGGCGCAAAGCATTCAGTACTTC.